Sequencing of this TCR beta chain was carried out in a study of response to subunit inactivated influenza vaccine. Study outcomes and limitations: Each seasonal influenza vaccination, the authors suggested, recruits few new T cells.

TCRdb reanalysed the RT-PCR reads using MiXCR and keeps one entry per CDR3 protein. Of 250,000 to 350,000 distinct CDR3 sequences listed, around 22% were seen once; the top ten hold about a tenth. Points on this clonotype: Antigen specificity is unknown.

CDR1 and CDR2 (germline): LGHNA, YNFKEQ. The CDR3 has 14 amino acids. Trimming took off 0 bases at V and 5 bases at J, with 8 bases between the two ends. V gene TRBV4-2 combines with J gene TRBJ2-1; D is possibly TRBD1 (5 bases). The sequencing here drew on PBMCs from blood, taken approximately 20 months after vaccination. This receptor was taken from a man aged 50-75 years who received an inactivated influenza vaccine. CDR3 nucleotide sequence: TGTGCCAGCAGCCAAGAAGGCAGGGACAATGAGCAGTTCTTC. Translating it yields CASSQEGRDNEQFF.